This entry lists 26 T cell receptor beta chains sequenced from one sample in a study of blood T cell repertoires in COVID-19. The method was immunoSEQ multiplex PCR; TCRdb's version includes in-frame clones alone and lacks a portion of them. The data show some 43,000 clones, with approximately 85% seen just once and 39% held by the top ten. Material: peripheral blood. The receptors shown here come from a man aged 35-49 years with active or convalescent COVID-19.

The rearrangement uses TRBV7-9 and TRBJ2-7; a possible D gene is TRBD1 (6 bases). V gave up 1 base and J gave up 7 bases, with 14 bases separating them. Per germline, CDR1 SEHNR and CDR2 FQNEAQ (reference sequence). The CDR3 spans 14 residues. CDR3 nucleotides: TGTGCCAGCAGCTTAGGGCAGGGGATCAAGGAGCAGTACTTC. Protein: CASSLGQGIKEQYF.

The chain links TRBV9 to TRBJ2-3, with D tentatively TRBD2 (6 bases). Germline CDR1 reads SGDLS; CDR2 reads YYNGEE. The CDR3 consists of 14 residues. V shed 4 bases and J shed 3 bases, with 12 bases lying between them. The CDR3 loop is CASSLGGGTDTQYF. The DNA for the CDR3 is TGTGCCAGCAGCCTGGGGGGTGGGACAGATACGCAGTATTTT.

The chain carries TRBV5-1 and TRBJ2-3; weak D call: TRBD1 (6 bases). The ends were cut back, 3 bases at V and 3 bases at J, with 14 bases in the middle. The CDR3 runs to 15 residues. Germline V CDR1 and CDR2: SGHRS, YFSETQ. This CDR3 is CASSSPRGLTDTQYF. CDR3 DNA sequence: TGCGCCAGCAGCTCTCCCAGGGGATTGACAGATACGCAGTATTTT.

The rearrangement joins TRBV6-1 to TRBJ1-5; 7 bases align to TRBD1. Trimming took 3 bases from V and 4 from J; bases not matched to a gene: 6. The germline CDR1 and CDR2 sequences are MNHNS and SASEGT. The CDR3 runs 15 residues. In DNA, the CDR3 is TGTGCCAGCAGTGACACAGGGGTTACTAATCAGCCCCAGCATTTT. Its protein product is CASSDTGVTNQPQHF.

The rearrangement uses TRBV19 and TRBJ1-2; D is uncertain. Germline-derived CDR1 and CDR2 are LNHDA and SQIVND (reference sequence). This CDR3 region has 14 residues. Trimming took off 7 bases at V and 1 base at J, with 13 bases between the two ends. CDR3 sequence reads: CASTVAGSNYGYTF. CDR3 in DNA: TGTGCCAGTACCGTCGCGGGCAGTAACTATGGCTACACCTTC.

This chain connects TRBV4-3 to TRBJ2-3, with 9 bases that match TRBD2. The CDR3 is 17 residues long. The germline CDR1 and CDR2 sequences are LGHNA and YSLEER. The trim removed 0 bases at V and 2 bases at J, leaving 6 bases unmatched. CDR3 sequence: CASSQDSAGGLTDTQYF. The CDR3 nucleotides are TGCGCCAGCAGCCAAGATTCAGCGGGGGGCCTCACAGATACGCAGTATTTT.

The J gene is TRBJ1-4, the V gene TRBV5-1; TRBD1 agrees at 8 bases. Unmatched junction bases numbered 5, after V lost 4 bases and J lost 3 bases. This CDR3 is built from 15 residues. The germline gives CDR1 SGHRS, CDR2 YFSETQ. This CDR3 is CASSGQGAANEKLFF. CDR3 DNA sequence: TGCGCCAGCAGCGGACAGGGTGCGGCTAATGAAAAACTGTTTTTT.

V and J are TRBV6-5 and TRBJ2-7; 8 bases map to TRBD1. The germline gives CDR1 MNHEY, CDR2 SVGAGI. After removal of 3 bases from V and 12 bases from J, the junction contained 4 bases not matched to a gene. The CDR3 loop spans 11 amino acids. In nucleotides, the CDR3 is TGTGCCAGCAGTTATGGACAGGGTCTGTACTTC. As protein: CASSYGQGLYF.

This clone turned up a few times. The genes are TRBV6-5 and TRBJ2-2, with D tentatively TRBD2 (5 bases). CDR3 length: 14 residues. Germline CDR1 reads MNHEY; CDR2 reads SVGAGI. V lost 8 bases to trimming and J lost 1 base, with 11 bases between them. The CDR3 loop is CASGRQMNTGELFF. CDR3 DNA sequence: TGTGCCAGCGGGAGACAAATGAACACCGGGGAGCTGTTTTTT.

The rearrangement joins TRBV3-1 (or the pseudogene TRBV3-2) to TRBJ2-1; D unclear. V lost 6 bases and J 8 bases, leaving 11 bases between the germline ends. CDR1 is LGHDT and CDR2 is YNNKEL in the germline V gene (reference sequence). This CDR3 comprises 12 residues. CDR3 amino acids: CASRDQVDEQFF. In DNA form, the CDR3 reads TGTGCCAGCAGAGATCAGGTCGATGAGCAGTTCTTC.

J is TRBJ2-7 and V is TRBV10-3; D ambiguous. The CDR3 is made up of 14 amino acids. The germline CDR1 and CDR2 sequences are ENHRY and SYGVKD. V was clipped by 4 bases and J by 1 base, with 11 bases between them. The CDR3 DNA sequence: TGTGCCATCAGTGTATACGCTACGTCCTACGAGCAGTACTTC. Translating it yields CAISVYATSYEQYF.

The chain joins TRBV11-3 to TRBJ2-7; the D gene is possibly TRBD1 (6 bases). CDR3 length: 13 amino acids. V gave up 2 bases and J gave up 6 bases, with 11 bases separating them. Germline CDR1 and CDR2: SGHNT and YENEEA. CDR3 in amino acids: CASSLRGTVEQYF. The CDR3 nucleotides read TGTGCCAGCAGCTTAAGGGGGACGGTCGAGCAGTACTTC.

The CDR3 loop is CASSLMAQGANEQFF. The CDR3, as DNA: TGCGCCAGCAGCTTGATGGCCCAGGGGGCCAATGAGCAGTTCTTC. The V and J genes are TRBV5-1 and TRBJ2-1; TRBD1 matches at 8 bases. Losses at the gene ends were 1 base for V and 6 bases for J; bases not matched to a gene: 6. This CDR3 is 15 amino acids long. Germline CDR1 and CDR2: SGHRS and YFSETQ.

The chain combines TRBV10-3 with TRBJ2-3, with D hard to call. The length of the CDR3 is 12 residues. Germline CDR1 is ENHRY and CDR2 is SYGVKD. With 7 bases removed from V and 5 bases from J, the gap between germline ends came to 10 bases. CDR3 nucleotide sequence: TGTGCCATCAAAAATTCACAAGATACGCAGTATTTT. Protein: CAIKNSQDTQYF.

The V and J genes are TRBV6-1 and TRBJ1-3; D remains unclear. Looked up from germline, CDR1 is MNHNS and CDR2 is SASEGT. This CDR3 comprises 14 residues. V dropped 2 bases and J dropped 4 bases, with 9 bases sitting between them. The CDR3 DNA sequence: TGTGCCAGCAGTGAAAGCGGGGAGGGAAACACCATATATTTT. Protein sequence: CASSESGEGNTIYF.

There are a few counts of this clone. The chain employs TRBV7-8 and TRBJ1-6, with D uncertain. CDR3 length: 16 residues. From germline, CDR1 is SGHVS and CDR2 FQNEAQ. Trimming stripped 5 bases from V and 2 bases from J, with 13 bases between. The CDR3 DNA reads as TGTGCCAGCAGCCCGGGTTCCAGTCCCTATAATTCACCCCTCCACTTT. Protein: CASSPGSSPYNSPLHF.

The V gene is TRBV7-2, the J gene TRBJ2-2, with 8 nucleotides matching TRBD1. The CDR3 is 14 residues long. Germline V gives CDR1 SGHTA, CDR2 FQGNSA. V lost 5 bases and J lost 6; bases outside the gene matches: 5. This chain's CDR3 is CASSITTGAGELFF. DNA of the CDR3: TGTGCCAGCAGCATCACGACAGGGGCCGGGGAGCTGTTTTTT. Full variable domain (missing parts from reference TRBV7-2 and TRBJ2-2): GAGVSQSPSNKVTEKGKDVELRCDPISGHTALYWYRQSLGQGLEFLIYFQGNSAPDKSGLPSDRFSAERTGGSVSTLTIQRTQQEDSAVYLCASSITTGAGELFFGEGSRLTVL.

The chain links TRBV7-9 to TRBJ1-1; 10 bases line up with TRBD1. In germline, CDR1 is SEHNR, CDR2 FQNEAQ (reference sequence). The J segment lost 1 base and the V segment lost 4 bases, leaving 6 bases of the junction unmatched. The CDR3 has 16 amino acids. The CDR3 DNA reads TGTGCCAGCAGCTCAACCCGGACAGGGGGGAACACTGAAGCTTTCTTT. Translation: CASSSTRTGGNTEAFF.

The chain has TRBV7-9 and TRBJ2-7; TRBD1 aligns across 8 bases. This CDR3 is 13 amino acids long. Losses at the gene ends were 1 base for V and 7 bases for J; bases not matched to a gene: 3. CDR1 is SEHNR, CDR2 FQNEAQ, per germline (reference sequence). As DNA, the CDR3 is TGTGCCAGCAGCTTAGGCAGGGGGCGAGAGCAGTACTTC. Translating it yields CASSLGRGREQYF.

The chain joins TRBV23-1 to TRBJ2-7; 12 nucleotides agree with TRBD1. TRBV23-1 is recorded as an ORF, its role being uncertain. The CDR3 loop spans 16 amino acids. Trimming removed 2 bases from V and 7 bases from J; junction bases left unmatched: 9. CDR3 nucleotide sequence: TGCGCCAGCAGTCAAACCCCGGGACAGGGGGCGGGAGAGCAGTACTTC. Protein sequence: CASSQTPGQGAGEQYF.

The genes are TRBV2 and TRBJ2-2; a weak D match, TRBD1 (6 bases). Looked up from germline, CDR1 is SNHLY and CDR2 is FYNNEI. The V end lost 6 bases, the J end lost 1 base, and 9 bases lay between the germline ends. This CDR3 has 14 amino acids. CDR3 in amino acids: CASRADRNTGELFF. The CDR3 DNA sequence: TGTGCCAGCAGGGCGGACAGGAACACCGGGGAGCTGTTTTTT.

In this sample, this clone turned up once. The genes are TRBV19 and TRBJ2-2; 15 positions agree with TRBD2. There are 18 residues in the CDR3. The germline V gene encodes CDR1 LNHDA and CDR2 SQIVND (reference sequence). The trim removed 5 bases at V and 3 bases at J, leaving 7 bases unmatched. The chain's CDR3 is CASSPRTSGRAYTGELFF. CDR3 sequence (DNA): TGTGCCAGTAGTCCCCGGACTAGCGGGAGGGCCTACACCGGGGAGCTGTTTTTT.

As DNA, the CDR3 is TGTGCCAGCAGAACCTTGGGACAAGCGAACACCGGGGAGCTGTTTTTT. As protein: CASRTLGQANTGELFF. The chain is built from TRBV27 and TRBJ2-2; a weak D match, TRBD1 (6 bases). Germline assignment: CDR1 MNHEY and CDR2 SMNVEV (reference sequence). Trimming left V 6 bases short and J 0 bases short, with 14 bases between. This CDR3 region has 16 residues.

The chain uses TRBV7-9 and TRBJ1-2, with a possible D match to TRBD1 (6 bases). Looked up from germline, CDR1 is SEHNR and CDR2 is FQNEAQ (reference sequence). V lost 1 base to trimming and J lost 6 bases, with 12 bases between them. CDR3 length equals 14 residues. The CDR3 nucleotides read TGTGCCAGCAGCTTAGTTTCATACAGGGATGGCTACACCTTC. This translates into CASSLVSYRDGYTF.

The V and J genes are TRBV9 and TRBJ2-1; D might be TRBD1 (5 bases). There are 16 residues in the CDR3. Germline V lookup: CDR1 SGDLS, CDR2 YYNGEE. With 0 bases removed from V and 1 base from J, the gap between germline ends came to 11 bases. The CDR3 spells CASSVVAGQSYNEQFF. The CDR3 DNA reads as TGTGCCAGCAGCGTAGTAGCAGGGCAATCCTACAATGAGCAGTTCTTC. The variable domain in full, completed from reference TRBV9 and TRBJ2-1, reads DSGVTQTPKHLITATGQRVTLRCSPRSGDLSVYWYQQSLDQGLQFLIQYYNGEERAKGNILERFSAQQFPDLHSELNLSSLELGDSALYFCASSVVAGQSYNEQFFGPGTRLTVL.

This rearrangement joins TRBV4-2 to TRBJ1-1; D unclear. Trimming cost V 3 bases and J 0 bases, with 8 bases left between them. CDR3 length equals 14 residues. In germline, CDR1 is LGHNA, CDR2 YNFKEQ. Written as DNA, the CDR3 is TGTGCCAGCAGCCAGACACGGATGAACACTGAAGCTTTCTTT. Its translation: CASSQTRMNTEAFF.